This T cell receptor beta chain came from a study of OX40 agonist ivuxolimab in advanced cancers. Study in general: The patients got ivuxolimab, which is an agonistic anti-OX40 (CD134) antibody. Earlier anti-PD-1, anti-PD-L1 or anti-CTLA-4 therapy was permitted; around 40% had received some. General study results and limits: Relative to CD4+ cells, CD8+ T cells on average had more expanded clones.

The table came from immunoSEQ multiplex PCR; TCRdb's copy has only in-frame clones and leaves some out. The profile shows 50,000 or so clones, roughly 84% of them singletons. About this clone itself: The antigen is not known.

V shed 4 bases, J shed 4 bases, and the junction held 9 bases outside the gene matches. The CDR3 covers 17 residues. Germline V gene lookup returns CDR1 SGHTA and CDR2 FQGNSA. The clonotype was recovered from an adult with an advanced solid tumor such as melanoma, head and neck, liver or kidney cancer. The chain joins TRBV7-2 to TRBJ2-7; 14 nucleotides line up with TRBD2. The specimen comprised CD4+ or CD8+ T cells sorted from blood, sampled in a trial of the OX40 agonist ivuxolimab. CDR3 coding DNA: TGTGCCAGCAGCTCGGTAGGACTAGCGGGGGGTTCTTACGAGCAGTACTTC. This encodes CASSSVGLAGGSYEQYF.